The rows below give T cell receptor beta chains drawn from one sample of a study of early T cells in non-severe SARS-CoV-2 infection. Using its own MiXCR run on the 5' RACE reads, TCRdb lists one record per CDR3 protein. The profile shows some 80,000 distinct CDR3 sequences, 5% of them singletons. The input for sequencing was whole blood, taken at baseline. These TCRs come from an adult who was a healthcare worker with PCR-confirmed SARS-CoV-2 infection or an uninfected control (not recorded which). Each CDR3 is given with its conserved first and last residue. Each record gives: CDR3 protein, CDR3 DNA, D gene, V gene, clone size, J gene. The D gene is left open where the match is weak. Only some rows state a clone size, as once, few, many or a class for expanded clones.

CASATGSSGTEQYF	TGTGCCAGCGCAACAGGGAGTTCTGGGACCGAGCAGTACTTC	.	TRBV6-1	.	TRBJ2-7
CASSLSVNGVAQHF	TGTGCCAGCAGTTTATCGGTCAATGGGGTGGCCCAGCATTTT	.	TRBV27	few	TRBJ1-5
CASSYSRLAGSYEQYF	TGTGCCAGCAGTTACTCAAGACTAGCGGGCTCCTACGAGCAGTACTTC	TRBD2	TRBV6-2/TRBV6-3	few	TRBJ2-7
CSAQAGQGAQPQHF	TGCAGTGCCCAAGCGGGTCAGGGGGCACAGCCCCAGCATTTT	TRBD1	TRBV20-1	many	TRBJ1-5
CASSQETGGLDEQYF	TGCGCCAGCAGCCAAGAAACAGGGGGGCTGGACGAGCAGTACTTC	TRBD1	TRBV4-1	many	TRBJ2-7
CASSFGDRALFGYTF	TGTGCCAGCAGTTTTGGGGACAGGGCCCTTTTCGGCTACACCTTC	TRBD1	TRBV12-3/TRBV12-4	.	TRBJ1-2
CASRRDSTDTQYF	TGTGCCAGCAGGCGGGACAGCACAGATACGCAGTATTTT	.	TRBV28	many	TRBJ2-3
CSARDEGARGYTF	TGCAGTGCTAGAGATGAGGGGGCGCGAGGCTACACCTTC	TRBD1	TRBV20-1	few	TRBJ1-2
CAYLRAENTEAFF	TGTGCCTACCTCCGCGCAGAGAACACTGAAGCTTTCTTT	.	TRBV6-1	many	TRBJ1-1
CASRGRTDYGYTF	TGTGCCAGCAGGGGTAGAACGGACTATGGCTACACCTTC	.	TRBV12-3/TRBV12-4	many	TRBJ1-2
CASSQIGVSGTEAFF	TGTGCCAGCAGCCAAATAGGCGTTTCGGGCACTGAAGCTTTCTTT	.	TRBV3-1	many	TRBJ1-1
CASSQDTHEQFF	TGTGCCAGCAGCCAAGATACCCATGAGCAGTTCTTC	.	TRBV3-1	many	TRBJ2-1
CASSEAGRAGDHYEQYF	TGTGCCAGCAGTGAAGCTGGTCGCGCAGGAGACCACTACGAGCAGTACTTC	.	TRBV2	many	TRBJ2-7
CASSTRLAGETQYF	TGTGCCAGCAGTACCCGACTAGCCGGAGAGACCCAGTACTTC	TRBD2	TRBV6-1	.	TRBJ2-5
CASSMSVRLAGDTQYF	TGTGCCAGTAGTATGTCAGTACGCCTCGCCGGAGATACGCAGTATTTT	.	TRBV19	many	TRBJ2-3
CSASRLLEGVYEQYF	TGCAGTGCTAGTAGGTTGCTGGAGGGGGTATACGAGCAGTACTTC	.	TRBV20-1	many	TRBJ2-7
CSARDISGTENEQFF	TGCAGTGCTAGAGACATATCCGGGACCGAGAATGAGCAGTTCTTC	.	TRBV20-1	few	TRBJ2-1
CASSLGDGPQETQYF	TGTGCCAGCAGCCTGGGGGACGGTCCCCAAGAGACCCAGTACTTC	.	TRBV7-9	many	TRBJ2-5
CASSLVFPGELFF	TGTGCCAGCAGCTTAGTCTTCCCCGGGGAGCTGTTTTTT	.	TRBV7-6	.	TRBJ2-2
CASSLTGIGGYGYTF	TGTGCCAGCAGTTTAACGGGCATCGGCGGCTATGGCTACACCTTC	.	TRBV27	many	TRBJ1-2
CASSFSGRLALAKNIQYF	TGTGCCAGCAGCTTTAGCGGGAGGTTAGCACTAGCCAAAAACATTCAGTACTTC	TRBD2	TRBV7-8	few	TRBJ2-4
CATSRTASLYNEQFF	TGTGCCACCAGCAGGACAGCGTCTCTATACAATGAGCAGTTCTTC	.	TRBV15	many	TRBJ2-1
CASSQDLGQIYGYTF	TGTGCCAGCAGCCAAGATCTTGGGCAGATCTATGGCTACACCTTC	.	TRBV14	.	TRBJ1-2
CASSQVMGELFF	TGCGCCAGCAGCCAGGTCATGGGAGAACTGTTTTTT	.	TRBV5-1	many	TRBJ1-4
CASITHGYRGPYGYTF	TGTGCCAGCATCACCCACGGTTATCGGGGGCCCTATGGCTACACCTTC	.	TRBV28	many	TRBJ1-2
CASSDPGQYYEQYF	TGTGCCAGCAGTGACCCGGGACAGTACTACGAGCAGTACTTC	TRBD1	TRBV6-1	.	TRBJ2-7
CSVDRERRGEQNF	TGCAGCGTTGACAGGGAACGGAGGGGAGAGCAGAACTTC	.	TRBV29-1	.	TRBJ2-7
CASSWGARYEQFF	TGTGCCAGCAGCTGGGGGGCCCGGTATGAGCAGTTCTTC	.	TRBV5-8	many	TRBJ2-1
CASSQGHPDRSYNEQFF	TGTGCCAGCAGCCAGGGCCATCCGGACAGGAGCTACAATGAGCAGTTCTTC	TRBD1	TRBV4-2	many	TRBJ2-1
CASSRGDRPYSNQPQHF	TGTGCCAGCAGTAGAGGGGACAGACCCTATAGCAATCAGCCCCAGCATTTT	TRBD1	TRBV6-2/TRBV6-3	.	TRBJ1-5
CASNFSDYEQYF	TGTGCCAGCAACTTTAGCGATTACGAGCAGTACTTC	.	TRBV28	.	TRBJ2-7
CASSRDRSSGANVLTF	TGTGCCAGCTCACGAGACAGGAGCTCTGGGGCCAACGTCCTGACTTTC	.	TRBV18	many	TRBJ2-6
CASSPRGLLAPDTQYF	TGTGCCAGCTCACCAAGGGGGCTACTAGCGCCAGATACGCAGTATTTT	.	TRBV18	.	TRBJ2-3
CASSVGPGNYEQYF	TGTGCCAGCAGTGTGGGGCCGGGAAACTACGAGCAGTACTTC	.	TRBV2	many	TRBJ2-7
CASWTGGHEQYF	TGTGCCAGCTGGACAGGGGGCCACGAGCAGTACTTC	TRBD1	TRBV27	many	TRBJ2-7
CASSGSVSGSWTGELFF	TGTGCCAGCAGCGGATCCGTGAGCGGGAGTTGGACCGGGGAGCTGTTTTTT	TRBD2	TRBV7-2	few	TRBJ2-2
CSVEGIVASGNNNEQFF	TGCAGCGTAGAAGGTATCGTAGCTAGCGGGAATAACAATGAGCAGTTCTTC	TRBD2	TRBV29-1	many	TRBJ2-1
CASSHSRGRTGDNEAFF	TGCGCCAGCAGCCATTCAAGGGGGAGAACAGGGGATAATGAAGCTTTCTTT	TRBD1	TRBV4-1	.	TRBJ1-1
CAISLPRDEQFF	TGTGCCATCAGTCTCCCCCGGGATGAGCAGTTCTTC	.	TRBV10-3	once	TRBJ2-1
CASSLGLSPNEAFF	TGTGCCAGCAGCTTAGGACTTTCCCCAAATGAAGCTTTCTTT	.	TRBV11-2	many	TRBJ1-1